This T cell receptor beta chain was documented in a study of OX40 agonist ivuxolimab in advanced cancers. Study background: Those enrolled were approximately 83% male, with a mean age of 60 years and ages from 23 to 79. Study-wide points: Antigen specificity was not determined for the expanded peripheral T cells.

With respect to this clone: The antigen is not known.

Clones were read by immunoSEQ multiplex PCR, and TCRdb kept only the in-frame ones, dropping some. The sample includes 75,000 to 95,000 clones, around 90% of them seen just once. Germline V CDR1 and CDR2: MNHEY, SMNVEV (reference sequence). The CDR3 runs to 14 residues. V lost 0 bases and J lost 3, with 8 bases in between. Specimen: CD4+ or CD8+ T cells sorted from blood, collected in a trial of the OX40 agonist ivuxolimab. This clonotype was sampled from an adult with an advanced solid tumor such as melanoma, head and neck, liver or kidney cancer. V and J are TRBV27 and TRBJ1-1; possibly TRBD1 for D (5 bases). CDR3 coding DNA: TGTGCCAGCAGTTTATCAGGGGAATACACTGAAGCTTTCTTT. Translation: CASSLSGEYTEAFF.